This T cell receptor (beta chain) was sequenced during a study of blood T cell repertoires in COVID-19. Looking at the study overall: Acute and convalescent COVID-19 specimens originated in the United States, Italy and Spain.

In the original processing: Using reference gene primer amplification, nucleated cell counts were estimated. Libraries were prepared by immunoSEQ multiplex PCR; TCRdb keeps only in-frame clonotypes and omits some of them. V and J calls and clone size are as listed in that table; D and trimming were resolved from the DNA. The top ten hold around 5% of the sample, which has roughly 150,000 clones, around nine tenths seen once. There are 15 residues in the CDR3. CDR1 is MDHEN and CDR2 is SYDVKM in the germline V gene. J was trimmed by 0 bases and V by 8 bases; bases with no gene match: 3. Material: peripheral blood. The TCR was taken from a human donor in a cohort sampled during active COVID-19. The chain recombines TRBV28 with TRBJ1-5; 11 bases match TRBD1. The CDR3 protein is CASGTGGYSNQPQHF. The CDR3 DNA reads TGTGCCAGCGGGACAGGGGGGTATAGCAATCAGCCCCAGCATTTT.